Below, 9 T cell receptor beta chains from the same sample are listed, as sequenced in a study of Graves' ophthalmopathy and Graves' hyperthyroidism. The authors amplified TCR beta CDR3 regions, and they did so from RNA transcripts for repertoire sequencing. HTBI primers were used in a first-round RT-PCR, which preceded a second-round multiplex PCR. A single record per CDR3 protein comes from TCRdb applying MiXCR to the multiplex PCR reads. The sample has about 210,000 distinct CDR3 sequences, roughly 27% seen once. The sequenced material came from peripheral blood. Receptors were obtained from a man aged 50 to 59 with Graves' ophthalmopathy.

This clonotype was observed many times. J is TRBJ2-5 and V is TRBV12-3 or TRBV12-4, with D perhaps matching TRBD2 (5 bases). The CDR3 covers 13 residues. Trimming took 6 bases from V and 5 from J, leaving 13 bases between them. The DNA of the CDR3 is TGTGCCAGCAGGCTAACTAGTAGGGAGACCCAGTACTTC. Its translation: CASRLTSRETQYF.

V usage is TRBV11-3 and J usage is TRBJ1-1, with D unresolved. The CDR3 runs 12 residues. Looked up from germline, CDR1 is SGHNT and CDR2 is YENEEA. V was pared by 4 bases and J by 7 bases, with 10 bases between. The chain's CDR3 is CASSSGRSEAFF. The CDR3 region has the DNA TGTGCCAGCAGCTCTGGACGGAGTGAAGCTTTCTTT.

This clonotype was seen many times. The gene calls are TRBV6-2 or TRBV6-3 and TRBJ1-5; D uncertain. The CDR3 extends over 14 amino acids. Per the germline V gene, CDR1 is MNHEY and CDR2 is SVGEGT. Trimming took off 11 bases at V and 7 bases at J, with 21 bases between the two ends. DNA for the CDR3: TGTGCCTCGGAAGAACAGAGCGCGGGGCAGCCCCAGCATTTT. It is translated as CASEEQSAGQPQHF.

This clonotype was found many times. The V call is TRBV30, the J call TRBJ2-6, with D possibly being TRBD2 (6 bases). V shed 1 base and J shed 0 bases, with 10 bases lying between them. The CDR3 is made up of 16 amino acids. CDR1 and CDR2 from the germline V gene are GTSNPN and SVGIG (reference sequence). The CDR3 bases are TGTGCCTGGAGTGCCGGAGCGGGCTCTGGGGCCAACGTCCTGACTTTC. The encoded protein is CAWSAGAGSGANVLTF.

This clonotype occurred many times. The chain is built from TRBV6-5 and TRBJ1-5, with a weak D call TRBD1 (5 bases). From germline, CDR1 is MNHEY and CDR2 SVGAGI. The CDR3 is made up of 12 amino acids. Trimming removed 0 bases at V and 8 bases at J, with 5 bases between. CDR3 nucleotides: TGTGCCAGCAGTTACTCGGGGGAGCCCCAGCATTTT. Translating gives CASSYSGEPQHF.

CDR3 protein: CASSEVEAQNTGELFF. CDR3 DNA: TGTGCCAGCAGTGAAGTGGAGGCGCAGAACACCGGGGAGCTGTTTTTT. The genes are TRBV6-1 and TRBJ2-2, with a possible D match to TRBD2 (5 bases). Germline-derived CDR1 and CDR2 are MNHNS and SASEGT. The CDR3 extends over 16 amino acids. V was trimmed by 1 base and J by 1 base, leaving 10 bases between them.

This sequence joins TRBV30 and TRBJ1-6; 10 bases align to TRBD1. The CDR3 is 15 amino acids. In germline, CDR1 is GTSNPN, CDR2 SVGIG (reference sequence). With 3 bases clipped from V and 7 bases from J, the junction kept 6 bases outside the gene matches. The CDR3 reads CAWSAGTGENSPLHF. CDR3 DNA sequence: TGTGCCTGGAGCGCCGGGACAGGGGAAAATTCACCCCTCCACTTT.

This clonotype was seen ten or more times. One base away lies a much larger clone, so this may be a sequencing read error. V is TRBV6-5 and J is TRBJ2-7; D is unclear. Per the germline V gene, CDR1 is MNHEY and CDR2 is SVGAGI. V was cut by 2 bases and J by 4 bases, with 6 bases left in between. The CDR3 consists of 12 residues. The CDR3 is CASSYDGYEQYF. The CDR3 DNA sequence: TGTGCCAGCAGTTACGATGGTTACGAGCAGTACTTC.

In this sample, this clonotype turned up many times. J is TRBJ2-3 and V is TRBV2, with D tentatively TRBD1 or TRBD2 (5 bases each). Germline CDR1 is SNHLY and CDR2 is FYNNEI. This CDR3 spans 15 amino acids. The V and J ends lost 6 bases and 0 bases respectively, with 13 bases between them. The CDR3 DNA reads TGTGCCAGCAGCCCCGGGACCCAAAGCACAGATACGCAGTATTTT. Amino acids: CASSPGTQSTDTQYF. Variable domain in full (rest from reference TRBV2 and TRBJ2-3): EPEVTQTPSHQVTQMGQEVILRCVPISNHLYFYWYRQILGQKVEFLVSFYNNEISEKSEIFDDQFSVERPDGSNFTLKIRSTKLEDSAMYFCASSPGTQSTDTQYFGPGTRLTVL.